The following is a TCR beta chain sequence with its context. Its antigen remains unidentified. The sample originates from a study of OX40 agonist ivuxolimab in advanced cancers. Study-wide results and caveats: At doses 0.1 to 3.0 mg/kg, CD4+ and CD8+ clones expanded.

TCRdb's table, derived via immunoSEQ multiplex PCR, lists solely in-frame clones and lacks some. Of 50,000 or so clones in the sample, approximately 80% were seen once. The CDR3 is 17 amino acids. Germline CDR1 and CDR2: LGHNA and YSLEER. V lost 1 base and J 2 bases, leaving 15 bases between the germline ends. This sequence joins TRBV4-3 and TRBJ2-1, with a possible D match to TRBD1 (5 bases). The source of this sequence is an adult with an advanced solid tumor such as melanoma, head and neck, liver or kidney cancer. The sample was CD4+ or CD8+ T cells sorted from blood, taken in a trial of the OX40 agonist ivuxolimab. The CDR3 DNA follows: TGCGCCAGCAGCCAAGCGCTCCGGGTGGGGCCCTACAATGAGCAGTTCTTC. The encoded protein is CASSQALRVGPYNEQFF.